These 7 T cell receptor beta chains originate from one sample sequenced in a study of blood T cells in healthy people across ages (dated by TCRdb to the mid-2010s). Libraries were constructed by 5' RACE. The instrument given in TCRdb is Illumina HiSeq 2500. A second 7 to 11 cycle PCR used a sample-barcoded 5' primer and a J-beta primer mix. The public sequencing data were trimmed at Q25 with fastp and processed into clonotypes with MiXCR by TCRdb, which kept only in-frame beta chains. All rows with the same CDR3 protein become a single entry with the most common DNA and genes. The sample table lists 850,000 to 950,000 distinct CDR3 sequences, under 30% of them with a count of one. The top ten clones comprise 15% to 20% of the sample. Sequencing was performed on blood. These receptors all come from a woman older than 75 in good health.

This clonotype was seen at least ten times. V gene TRBV28 combines with J gene TRBJ2-7; maybe TRBD1 (7 bases). Trimming shortened V by 3 bases and J by 6 bases, and 18 bases separated the two germline ends. The CDR3 has 15 amino acids. Germline values: CDR1 MDHEN, CDR2 SYDVKM. In DNA form, the CDR3 reads TGTGCCAGCAGTTTCTCAGGGGGGAGCCGGGGCGAGCAGTACTTC. The encoded protein is CASSFSGGSRGEQYF.

This clonotype was observed a few times. A read error is possible here, since a much larger clone lies one base away. The chain carries TRBV5-1 and TRBJ2-5; D gene unclear. Germline lookup yields CDR1 SGHRS and CDR2 YFSETQ. This CDR3 comprises 12 residues. V dropped 4 bases and J dropped 11 bases, with 15 bases sitting between them. The CDR3 loop is CASSIGNNEQYF. The CDR3 DNA reads as TGCGCCAGCAGCATCGGTAACAATGAGCAGTACTTC. The full variable domain, completed using reference TRBV5-1 and TRBJ2-5, is KAGVTQTPRYLIKTRGQQVTLSCSPISGHRSVSWYQQTPGQGLQFLFEYFSETQRNKGNFPGRFSGRQFSNSRSEMNVSTLELGDSALYLCASSIGNNEQYFGPGTRLLVL.

This clonotype was counted only a few times. The chain employs TRBV24-1 and TRBJ2-1; 7 nucleotides line up with TRBD1. With 5 bases clipped from V and 4 bases from J, the junction kept 7 bases outside the gene matches. This CDR3 comprises 15 residues. The germline gives CDR1 KGHDR, CDR2 SFDVKD. CDR3: CATSVRTGAYNEQFF. The CDR3 DNA reads TGTGCCACCAGTGTCAGGACAGGAGCTTACAATGAGCAGTTCTTC.

The chain joins TRBV5-1 to TRBJ2-6; no reliable D call. Looked up from germline, CDR1 is SGHRS and CDR2 is YFSETQ. Trimming pared 7 bases from V and 0 bases from J, leaving 8 bases between. This CDR3 is built from 14 residues. As DNA, the CDR3 is TGCGCCAGCGTCGGGTCCTCTGGGGCCAACGTCCTGACTTTC. Amino acid sequence: CASVGSSGANVLTF.

This clonotype showed up many times. The chain couples TRBV7-2 to TRBJ2-2; D remains unclear. Trimming took off 5 bases at V and 5 bases at J, with 12 bases between the two ends. CDR3 size: 14 residues. CDR1 SGHTA and CDR2 FQGNSA come from the germline V gene. CDR3 protein: CASSLPYGTGELFF. The CDR3 DNA is TGTGCCAGCAGCCTACCTTATGGAACCGGGGAGCTGTTTTTT. Using reference TRBV7-2 and TRBJ2-2 for the parts outside the CDR3, the full variable domain is GAGVSQSPSNKVTEKGKDVELRCDPISGHTALYWYRQSLGQGLEFLIYFQGNSAPDKSGLPSDRFSAERTGGSVSTLTIQRTQQEDSAVYLCASSLPYGTGELFFGEGSRLTVL.

J is TRBJ2-3 and V is TRBV6-1; 8 nucleotides agree with TRBD1. Germline V CDR1 and CDR2: MNHNS, SASEGT. V lost 6 bases to trimming and J lost 0 bases; unmatched junction nucleotides: 5. This CDR3 has 15 residues. The CDR3 bases are TGTGCCAGCAGGGACAGGGCGGTTAGCACAGATACGCAGTATTTT. Amino acids: CASRDRAVSTDTQYF.

The rearrangement links TRBV14 to TRBJ2-6; TRBD1 matches 7 bases. Germline V gives CDR1 SGHDN, CDR2 FVKESK. This CDR3 spans 14 amino acids. V lost 2 bases, J lost 14 bases, and 9 bases stayed unmatched. The CDR3: CASSQFTGVPFLTF. In DNA form, the CDR3 reads TGTGCCAGCAGCCAATTTACAGGGGTCCCCTTCCTGACTTTC.